These 26 T cell receptor beta chains originate from one sample sequenced in a study of shared clonotypes between healthy human individuals. This table comes from immunoSEQ multiplex PCR, and its TCRdb copy is limited to in-frame clones, with some not included. Among roughly 770,000 clones listed, around 96% were seen once. Terminally differentiated effector memory CD45RA+ cells were excluded from the naive CD8 cells, which were CD45RO-negative and positively selected for CCR7. The sequencing sample was made of naive CD8+ T cells sorted from blood. Receptor source: a man aged 25-40 years in good health.

This clone was counted a few times. The V call is TRBV7-8, the J call TRBJ1-2; no reliable D call. CDR1 SGHVS and CDR2 FQNEAQ come from the germline V gene. The CDR3 runs to 13 residues. V was cut by 5 bases and J by 8 bases, with 15 bases left in between. The CDR3 sequence is CASSPLERGGYTF. The CDR3 DNA sequence: TGTGCCAGCAGCCCTCTAGAAAGAGGGGGCTACACCTTC.

The chain has TRBV5-6 and TRBJ2-7; 8 nucleotides agree with TRBD1. Per the germline V gene, CDR1 is SGHDT and CDR2 is YYEEEE. This CDR3 is built from 13 residues. After removal of 4 bases from V and 5 bases from J, the junction contained 5 bases not matched to a gene. CDR3 amino acids: CASSVGQGNEQYF. The DNA of the CDR3 is TGTGCCAGCAGCGTCGGACAGGGTAACGAGCAGTACTTC. Combining the CDR3 with reference TRBV5-6 and TRBJ2-7 gives the whole variable domain DAGVTQSPTHLIKTRGQQVTLRCSPKSGHDTVSWYQQALGQGPQFIFQYYEEEERQRGNFPDRFSGHQFPNYSSELNVNALLLGDSALYLCASSVGQGNEQYFGPGTRLTVT.

The rearrangement uses TRBV12-5 and TRBJ2-2; 7 bases are a match to TRBD1. This CDR3 is 14 amino acids long. From germline, CDR1 is LGHNT and CDR2 FRNRAP. After removal of 2 bases from V and 4 bases from J, the junction contained 1 base not matched to a gene. CDR3 in DNA: TGTGCTAGTGGTTTGAAGGGGGCCACCGGGGAGCTGTTTTTT. Residues: CASGLKGATGELFF. The complete variable domain, with remaining parts taken from reference TRBV12-5 and TRBJ2-2, reads DARVTQTPRHKVTEMGQEVTMRCQPILGHNTVFWYRQTMMQGLELLAYFRNRAPLDDSGMPKDRFSAEMPDATLATLKIQPSEPRDSAVYFCASGLKGATGELFFGEGSRLTVL.

The chain couples TRBV28 to TRBJ1-1; D perhaps matches TRBD1 (5 bases). The CDR3 is made up of 13 amino acids. Germline assignment: CDR1 MDHEN and CDR2 SYDVKM. The ends were cut back, 4 bases at V and 4 bases at J, with 10 bases in the middle. The CDR3 sequence is CASSSGIATEAFF. The CDR3 DNA sequence: TGTGCCAGCAGTTCAGGGATTGCCACTGAAGCTTTCTTT.

A few counts support this clone. This may stem from a read error, because a much larger clone lies one nucleotide away. Other DNA sequences in this sample translate to the same CDR3. J is TRBJ2-3 and V is TRBV7-9; D is unresolved. The germline V gene has CDR1 SEHNR and CDR2 FQNEAQ (reference sequence). This CDR3 contains 11 residues. V dropped 3 bases and J dropped 3 bases, with 1 base sitting between them. The CDR3, as DNA: TGTGCCAGCAGCTTGACAGATACGCAGTATTTT. It specifies CASSLTDTQYF.

The CDR3 bases are TGCACCAGCAGCCAAAAAACCCCTCTGCGGGAAACTTACGAGCAGTACTTC. Protein sequence: CTSSQKTPLRETYEQYF. This chain uses TRBV1 with TRBJ2-7; TRBD2 was called by the table and not checked on the DNA. TRBV1 corresponds to a pseudogene. CDR3 length: 17 amino acids.

This clone was detected once. The rearrangement joins TRBV4-1 to TRBJ2-2, with D perhaps TRBD2 (6 bases). The CDR3 is 15 amino acids. Deletions cut 7 bases from V and 0 bases from J, with 12 bases between. Germline V lookup: CDR1 MGHRA, CDR2 YSYEKL. The CDR3 nucleotides are TGCGCCAGCACCCGGGCTAGCGCGAACACCGGGGAGCTGTTTTTT. It specifies CASTRASANTGELFF.

CDR3 DNA: TGCAGCGTTAGACAGATCACTGAAGCTTTCTTT. It encodes CSVRQITEAFF. The V call is TRBV29-1, the J call TRBJ1-1, with TRBD1 as a possible D gene (5 bases). Trimming removed 5 bases from V and 4 bases from J, with 8 bases in between. The CDR3 length is 11 residues. Germline assignment: CDR1 SQVTM and CDR2 ANQGSEA.

The chain couples TRBV28 to TRBJ2-7, with TRBD2 matching 13 bases. The CDR3 covers 16 residues. Germline V gives CDR1 MDHEN, CDR2 SYDVKM. The junction had 10 bases not matched to a gene; V was cut back by 6 bases and J by 5 bases. The CDR3 DNA is TGTGCCAGCAGCCCCGGGACTAGCGGGGCCGGGGACGAGCAGTACTTC. Translated, it gives CASSPGTSGAGDEQYF.

The chain is built from TRBV5-1 and TRBJ2-1, with a weak D call TRBD2 (6 bases). The CDR3 sequence is 14 residues long. The V gene lost 6 bases and the J gene lost 6 bases, with 16 bases spanning the gap. CDR1 and CDR2 (germline): SGHRS, YFSETQ. DNA of the CDR3: TGCGCCAGCAACAGCGGGTGGCTAGGCAATGAGCAGTTCTTC. Translation: CASNSGWLGNEQFF.

The V gene is TRBV29-1, the J gene TRBJ2-7; TRBD2 matches 9 bases. Germline V gene data show CDR1 as SQVTM and CDR2 as ANQGSEA. Losses at the gene ends were 2 bases for V and 3 bases for J; bases not matched to a gene: 8. The CDR3 has 15 amino acids. Written as DNA, the CDR3 is TGCAGCGTTGAAACTAGCGGGTCCTCGGGCTACGAGCAGTACTTC. This gives the protein CSVETSGSSGYEQYF.

This clone was counted only a few times. V usage is TRBV6-6 and J usage is TRBJ1-5, with TRBD1 as a possible D gene (6 bases). The CDR3 contains 14 residues. Trimming left V 2 bases short and J 3 bases short, with 8 bases between. The germline V gene encodes CDR1 MNHNY and CDR2 SVGAGI (reference sequence). The CDR3 coding sequence is TGTGCCAGCAGTTACACAGGGACCAATCAGCCCCAGCATTTT. Translation gives CASSYTGTNQPQHF.

This sequence joins TRBV19 and TRBJ1-5; D perhaps matches TRBD1 (5 bases). The CDR3 loop spans 16 amino acids. Germline V gene data show CDR1 as LNHDA and CDR2 as SQIVND (reference sequence). The germline V and J ends were trimmed by 5 bases and 0 bases, with 14 bases remaining between them. The CDR3 DNA follows: TGTGCCAGTAGTGCCACGGGGGGGATTAGCAATCAGCCCCAGCATTTT. Translating gives CASSATGGISNQPQHF.

The chain has TRBV4-1 and TRBJ1-2; TRBD1 is a possible D gene (6 bases). V was trimmed by 0 bases and J by 7 bases, leaving 12 bases between them. Germline CDR1 and CDR2: MGHRA and YSYEKL. The CDR3 has 14 residues. CDR3 DNA sequence: TGCGCCAGCAGCCAAGACAGGGGTGTGGGTGGCTACACCTTC. Translated: CASSQDRGVGGYTF.

The count of this clone is one. Within the sample, other DNA sequences also encode this same CDR3. The V gene is TRBV7-9, the J gene TRBJ2-7; tentatively, D is TRBD1 (5 bases). Per germline, CDR1 SEHNR and CDR2 FQNEAQ (reference sequence). The CDR3 extends over 13 amino acids. V was trimmed by 5 bases and J by 1 base, leaving 9 bases between them. The CDR3 region is CASSAQDSYEQYF. The CDR3 coding sequence is TGTGCCAGCAGCGCACAGGATTCCTACGAGCAGTACTTC.

The CDR3 region is CASSQGNYLGGEQFF. CDR3 in DNA: TGCGCCAGCAGCCAAGGTAACTACCTAGGAGGTGAGCAGTTCTTC. The chain couples TRBV4-1 to TRBJ2-1, with TRBD2 as a possible D gene (5 bases). The CDR3 length is 15 residues. Per the germline V gene, CDR1 is MGHRA and CDR2 is YSYEKL. Trimming cost V 1 base and J 9 bases, with 16 bases left between them.

The chain employs TRBV7-3 and TRBJ2-1; D gene unclear. Between the trimmed V and J ends, which lost 2 bases and 4 bases, there was a span of 12 bases. This CDR3 spans 15 amino acids. Germline loops: CDR1 SGHTA, CDR2 FQGTGA. The CDR3, as DNA: TGTGCCAGCAGCTTATTGGTTAGTCAATACAATGAGCAGTTCTTC. This gives the protein CASSLLVSQYNEQFF. Variable domain in full (rest from reference TRBV7-3 and TRBJ2-1): GAGVSQTPSNKVTEKGKYVELRCDPISGHTALYWYRQSLGQGPEFLIYFQGTGAADDSGLPNDRFFAVRPEGSVSTLKIQRTERGDSAVYLCASSLLVSQYNEQFFGPGTRLTVL.

Worth noting for this clone: In the same sample, other DNA sequences code for this CDR3. The chain has TRBV11-2 and TRBJ2-7; D gene ambiguous. V was pared by 5 bases and J by 3 bases, with 2 bases between. The germline V gene has CDR1 SGHAT and CDR2 FQNNGV. This CDR3 contains 10 residues. DNA for the CDR3: TGTGCCAGCAGCAGCTACGAGCAGTACTTC. Protein: CASSSYEQYF.

The chain recombines TRBV2 with TRBJ2-1, with TRBD2 identical over 11 bases. This CDR3 contains 16 residues. J was trimmed by 6 bases and V by 5 bases; bases with no gene match: 9. Germline-derived CDR1 and CDR2 are SNHLY and FYNNEI. CDR3 sequence reads: CASSLLLAGVSNEQFF. DNA of the CDR3: TGTGCCAGCAGTCTGTTACTAGCGGGAGTTTCCAATGAGCAGTTCTTC.

The V and J genes are TRBV5-1 and TRBJ2-7; D gene ambiguous. The CDR3 extends over 15 amino acids. Trimming left V 5 bases short and J 4 bases short, with 19 bases between. From germline, CDR1 is SGHRS and CDR2 YFSETQ. The DNA for the CDR3 is TGCGCCAGCAGTCAATACATGTCGGGTGGGTACGAGCAGTACTTC. Its protein is CASSQYMSGGYEQYF.

The chain employs TRBV19 and TRBJ2-7; D call uncertain. The V and J ends lost 3 bases and 2 bases respectively, with 14 bases between them. Germline CDR1 is LNHDA and CDR2 is SQIVND (reference sequence). The CDR3 has 15 amino acids. The CDR3 region has the DNA TGTGCCAGTAGTATGGGTTGGTCAGGAACCTACGAGCAGTACTTC. Its translation: CASSMGWSGTYEQYF.

The genes are TRBV13 and TRBJ2-5; 10 bases are a match to TRBD2. CDR1 is PRHDT and CDR2 is FYEKMQ in the germline V gene (reference sequence). The junction had 7 bases not matched to a gene; V was cut back by 4 bases and J by 5 bases. The CDR3 contains 15 residues. This CDR3 is CASSSWGLARETQYF. CDR3 nucleotide sequence: TGTGCCAGCAGCTCCTGGGGACTAGCGCGGGAGACCCAGTACTTC.

The chain links TRBV5-5 to TRBJ1-2; D uncertain. V gave up 2 bases and J gave up 6 bases, with 5 bases separating them. Germline CDR1 SGHKS, CDR2 YYEKEE (reference sequence). The CDR3 loop spans 11 amino acids. DNA of the CDR3: TGTGCCAGCAGCTTCGTAAATGGCTACACCTTC. Translated: CASSFVNGYTF. The variable domain in full, with the rest retrieved from reference TRBV5-5 and TRBJ1-2, is DAGVTQSPTHLIKTRGQQVTLRCSPISGHKSVSWYQQVLGQGPQFIFQYYEKEERGRGNFPDRFSARQFPNYSSELNVNALLLGDSALYLCASSFVNGYTFGSGTRLTVV.

The chain has TRBV7-7 and TRBJ2-3, with D possibly being TRBD2 (6 bases). Trimming shortened V by 1 base and J by 4 bases, and 9 bases separated the two germline ends. The CDR3 has 14 residues. Germline lookup yields CDR1 SSHAT and CDR2 FNYEAQ (reference sequence). In DNA, the CDR3 is TGTGCCAGCAGCTTAGACGGGACTGCAGATACGCAGTATTTT. As protein: CASSLDGTADTQYF. The full variable domain, completed using reference TRBV7-7 and TRBJ2-3, is GAGVSQSPRYKVTKRGQDVTLRCDPISSHATLYWYQQALGQGPEFLTYFNYEAQPDKSGLPSDRFSAERPEGSISTLTIQRTEQRDSAMYRCASSLDGTADTQYFGPGTRLTVL.

This rearrangement joins TRBV29-1 to TRBJ1-4; no clear D gene. Trimming shortened V by 3 bases and J by 2 bases, and 10 bases separated the two germline ends. Per the germline V gene, CDR1 is SQVTM and CDR2 is ANQGSEA. The CDR3 is 14 residues long. This chain's CDR3 is CSVESFGTNEKLFF. The CDR3 DNA follows: TGCAGCGTTGAGTCCTTCGGGACTAATGAAAAACTGTTTTTT.

The rearrangement uses TRBV9 and TRBJ2-1; TRBD2 matches at 10 bases. CDR1 is SGDLS and CDR2 is YYNGEE in the germline V gene. V trimming: 0 bases; J trimming: 7 bases; junction bases outside the gene matches: 13. The CDR3 is 18 amino acids. CDR3 region: CASSVVETLAGGSNEQFF. DNA of the CDR3: TGTGCCAGCAGCGTAGTGGAGACTTTAGCGGGGGGTTCGAATGAGCAGTTCTTC.